Below are 32 T cell receptor beta chains sequenced from a single sample in a study of T-cell memory formation after mild COVID-19. One entry per CDR3 protein, called by TCRdb with MiXCR from the 5' RACE reads. The sample lists 350,000 to 500,000 distinct CDR3 sequences; under 20% were seen once. Sequencing was performed on PBMCs or a T cell subset sorted from them (not recorded which). Receptor source: a man aged 18 to 29 who had mild COVID-19 (a few samples of this study predate the infection). Cell type and time point are not known.

This clonotype was found a few times. This chain uses TRBV11-2 with TRBJ2-3, with D possibly being TRBD1 (5 bases). V shed 4 bases and J shed 2 bases, with 13 bases lying between them. Germline V gene data show CDR1 as SGHAT and CDR2 as FQNNGV. The CDR3 has 15 residues. CDR3 protein: CASSSQVGITDTQYF. The CDR3 DNA sequence: TGTGCCAGCAGCTCACAGGTCGGCATCACAGATACGCAGTATTTT.

This clonotype has a handful of counts. This rearrangement joins TRBV12-3 or TRBV12-4 to TRBJ2-2, with no clear D. The CDR3 contains 15 residues. Trimming took 2 bases from V and 5 from J, leaving 12 bases between them. CDR3 sequence: CASSLPPGLTGELFF. The CDR3 DNA sequence: TGTGCCAGCAGTTTACCCCCAGGTCTTACCGGGGAGCTGTTTTTT.

As DNA, the CDR3 is TGTGCCAGCAGGCAGGGGATAAAGACCCAGTACTTC. Amino acid sequence: CASRQGIKTQYF. This chain connects TRBV28 to TRBJ2-5, with a tentative D call TRBD1 (6 bases). This CDR3 comprises 12 residues. Trimming took 6 bases from V and 6 from J, leaving 11 bases between them. Germline values: CDR1 MDHEN, CDR2 SYDVKM.

This clonotype has a handful of counts. The chain links TRBV18 to TRBJ2-2; D is undetermined. From germline, CDR1 is KGHSH and CDR2 LQKENI. The CDR3 sequence is 13 residues long. V was clipped by 2 bases and J by 6 bases, with 7 bases between them. CDR3 coding DNA: TGTGCCAGCTCACCATCGGAACCCGGGGAGCTGTTTTTT. Its protein is CASSPSEPGELFF.

This clonotype was counted ten times or more. V gene TRBV5-1 combines with J gene TRBJ2-2, with TRBD1 identical over 8 bases. Germline CDR1 is SGHRS and CDR2 is YFSETQ. CDR3 length equals 18 residues. Trimming at V came to 1 base and at J to 5 bases, leaving 13 bases not matched to a gene. The CDR3 region has the DNA TGCGCCAGCAGCTTGCGCGGCAGGGGGCCACTTAAAACCGGGGAGCTGTTTTTT. Translated, it gives CASSLRGRGPLKTGELFF.

This clonotype was seen ten or more times. V gene TRBV5-1 combines with J gene TRBJ2-2; D is perhaps TRBD2 (6 bases). Trimming removed 8 bases from V and 0 bases from J, with 14 bases in between. Germline V gene data show CDR1 as SGHRS and CDR2 as YFSETQ. The CDR3 totals 15 residues. CDR3 in amino acids: CASSLAPTNTGELFF. In nucleotides, the CDR3 is TGCGCCAGTTCTCTAGCGCCTACGAACACCGGGGAGCTGTTTTTT.

This chain links TRBV6-2 or TRBV6-3 with TRBJ2-7; D is unclear. The CDR3 spans 14 residues. Germline V gives CDR1 MNHEY, CDR2 SVGEGT. V gave up 5 bases and J gave up 1 base, with 12 bases separating them. CDR3 loop: CASSSPGGSYEQYF. As DNA, the CDR3 is TGTGCCAGCAGTAGCCCTGGTGGGTCCTACGAGCAGTACTTC.

This clonotype was seen only a few times. The V call is TRBV5-6, the J call TRBJ1-1; tentative D call: TRBD1 (5 bases). The CDR3 runs to 18 residues. From germline, CDR1 is SGHDT and CDR2 YYEEEE. V was clipped by 4 bases and J by 4 bases, with 26 bases between them. The CDR3, as DNA: TGTGCCAGCAGCGTTTCGAGGAGCCTGAGGGGTGGGACCACTGAAGCTTTCTTT. This translates into CASSVSRSLRGGTTEAFF.

This clonotype has only a few counts. The chain uses TRBV10-3 and TRBJ2-1; 10 bases agree with TRBD2. Unmatched junction bases numbered 12, after V lost 6 bases and J lost 10 bases. Germline lookup yields CDR1 ENHRY and CDR2 SYGVKD. This CDR3 contains 15 residues. Here the CDR3 DNA reads TGTGCCATCAGCAGAAGTCAGCGGGGGGGCGGGGAGCAGTTCTTC. Translated, it gives CAISRSQRGGGEQFF.

This clonotype appeared a few times. The rearrangement joins TRBV29-1 to TRBJ1-2; 7 bases line up with TRBD1. This CDR3 is 14 amino acids long. Germline values: CDR1 SQVTM, CDR2 ANQGSEA. Unmatched junction bases numbered 5, after V lost 0 bases and J lost 4 bases. The CDR3, as DNA: TGCAGCGTTGAAGAGGCAGGGGGGTCCTATGGCTACACCTTC. This sequence encodes CSVEEAGGSYGYTF.

This clonotype has ten or more counts. V gene TRBV28 combines with J gene TRBJ1-5; no reliable D call. The CDR3 has 12 residues. Germline V gene data show CDR1 as MDHEN and CDR2 as SYDVKM. The V gene lost 2 bases and the J gene lost 5 bases, with 4 bases spanning the gap. The CDR3 DNA reads TGTGCCAGCAGTTTACTAGATCAGCCCCAGCATTTT. It yields the protein CASSLLDQPQHF.

V and J are TRBV3-1 and TRBJ2-3; 7 bases are a match to TRBD2. Trimming cost V 1 base and J 5 bases; bases outside gene matches: 9. The CDR3 loop spans 16 amino acids. Germline assignment: CDR1 LGHDT and CDR2 YNNKEL (reference sequence). The CDR3 here is CASSQGGAGRIDTQYF. In nucleotides, the CDR3 is TGTGCCAGCAGCCAAGGGGGAGCGGGACGTATAGATACGCAGTATTTT.

The J gene is TRBJ2-1, the V gene TRBV6-2 or TRBV6-3; no reliable D call. The CDR3 extends over 15 amino acids. The V gene's germline CDR1 is MNHEY and CDR2 SVGEGT. V lost 2 bases to trimming and J lost 4 bases, with 12 bases between them. The chain's CDR3 is CASSYAAGAYNEQFF. The CDR3, as DNA: TGTGCCAGCAGTTACGCCGCAGGAGCTTACAATGAGCAGTTCTTC.

This clonotype has just a few counts. The chain combines TRBV7-9 with TRBJ1-5; tentatively, D is TRBD1 (5 bases). The germline V gene has CDR1 SEHNR and CDR2 FQNEAQ (reference sequence). The CDR3 spans 13 residues. Trimming took off 5 bases at V and 3 bases at J, with 8 bases between the two ends. The CDR3 is CASSGAVNQPQHF. CDR3 nucleotides: TGTGCCAGCAGCGGGGCCGTCAATCAGCCCCAGCATTTT.

The V call is TRBV27, the J call TRBJ1-4; TRBD1 matches 9 bases. This CDR3 region has 16 residues. The J segment lost 4 bases and the V segment lost 3 bases, leaving 6 bases of the junction unmatched. Germline-derived CDR1 and CDR2 are MNHEY and SMNVEV (reference sequence). CDR3 residues: CASSLGQGPINEKLFF. CDR3 coding DNA: TGTGCCAGCAGTTTGGGACAGGGACCGATTAATGAAAAACTGTTTTTT. Combining the CDR3 with reference TRBV27 and TRBJ1-4 gives the whole variable domain EAQVTQNPRYLITVTGKKLTVTCSQNMNHEYMSWYRQDPGLGLRQIYYSMNVEVTDKGDVPEGYKVSRKEKRNFPLILESPSPNQTSLYFCASSLGQGPINEKLFFGSGTQLSVL.

Only a few counts were recorded for this clonotype. This sequence joins TRBV14 and TRBJ1-1; 7 positions match TRBD1. The V segment lost 4 bases and the J segment 8 bases; nucleotides outside the gene matches: 7. The CDR3 has 13 residues. Germline assignment: CDR1 SGHDN and CDR2 FVKESK. The CDR3 DNA is TGTGCCAGCAGCCGAGAACGACAGGGAGAAGCTTTCTTT. Its translation: CASSRERQGEAFF. The variable domain in full, with the rest retrieved from reference TRBV14 and TRBJ1-1, is EAGVTQFPSHSVIEKGQTVTLRCDPISGHDNLYWYRRVMGKEIKFLLHFVKESKQDESGMPNNRFLAERTGGTYSTLKVQPAELEDSGVYFCASSRERQGEAFFGQGTRLTVV.

This clonotype was found a few times. V gene TRBV10-3 combines with J gene TRBJ2-3, with 11 bases fitting TRBD2. The CDR3 is 14 amino acids. In germline, CDR1 is ENHRY, CDR2 SYGVKD. V was clipped by 10 bases and J by 5 bases; unmatched bases: 8. The CDR3 region has the DNA TGTGCCACACTAGCGGGGGTTCGAATAGATACGCAGTATTTT. Its translation is CATLAGVRIDTQYF.

The V gene is TRBV7-2, the J gene TRBJ2-1; 7 bases align to TRBD1. This CDR3 region has 15 residues. With V trimmed by 4 bases and J by 2 bases, 5 bases remained unmatched. Per the germline V gene, CDR1 is SGHTA and CDR2 is FQGNSA. DNA of the CDR3: TGTGCCAGCAGCTCGACAGGGTCTGCCTACAATGAGCAGTTCTTC. Protein sequence: CASSSTGSAYNEQFF.

The rearrangement uses TRBV5-4 and TRBJ2-1; no clear D. From germline, CDR1 is SGHNT and CDR2 YYREEE (reference sequence). The CDR3 length is 14 residues. Deletions cut 4 bases from V and 5 bases from J, with 13 bases between. The CDR3 loop is CASSRRISDNEQFF. CDR3 nucleotide sequence: TGTGCCAGCAGCCGTAGAATTTCGGACAATGAGCAGTTCTTC.

This clonotype was seen ten or more times. The genes are TRBV7-9 and TRBJ2-3; 7 bases line up with TRBD1. Germline CDR1 is SEHNR and CDR2 is FQNEAQ (reference sequence). The CDR3 sequence is 15 residues long. V was clipped by 3 bases and J by 0 bases; unmatched bases: 3. The CDR3 coding sequence is TGTGCCAGCAGCTTGCAGGGGGAAAGCACAGATACGCAGTATTTT. Translated, it gives CASSLQGESTDTQYF.

The chain couples TRBV18 to TRBJ2-7, with TRBD1 identical over 8 bases. Unmatched junction bases numbered 10, after V lost 5 bases and J lost 4 bases. The CDR3 totals 15 residues. Germline CDR1 reads KGHSH; CDR2 reads LQKENI. For the CDR3, the DNA is TGTGCCAGCTCAACTAGGGCTACAGGGGGATACGAGCAGTACTTC. It is translated as CASSTRATGGYEQYF.

The chain employs TRBV21-1 and TRBJ2-3; the table's D call, TRBD1, has no DNA check behind it. TRBV21-1 is given as a pseudogene. The CDR3 runs to 14 residues. For the CDR3, the DNA is TGTGCCTTCTCCGGGACAGGGCGCACAGATACGCAGTATTTT. This sequence encodes CAFSGTGRTDTQYF.

This clonotype was observed a few times. The chain links TRBV9 to TRBJ1-4; D is unresolved. The CDR3 consists of 15 residues. Trimming took 0 bases from V and 6 from J, leaving 12 bases between them. Germline values: CDR1 SGDLS, CDR2 YYNGEE. CDR3 amino acids: CASSVGSRIDEKLFF. In nucleotides, the CDR3 is TGTGCCAGCAGCGTAGGTTCGAGGATCGATGAAAAACTGTTTTTT.

The chain uses TRBV20-1 and TRBJ2-7; no clear D gene. Germline-derived CDR1 and CDR2 are DFQATT and SNEGSKA (reference sequence). CDR3 length: 12 amino acids. V was shortened by 5 bases and J by 6 bases, with 14 bases between the two germline ends. The CDR3 coding sequence is TGCAGTGCTCCGCACGACGGCGGCGAGCAGTACGTC. It is translated as CSAPHDGGEQYV.

The chain links TRBV9 to TRBJ1-5; no clear D. Germline CDR1 is SGDLS and CDR2 is YYNGEE. The ends were cut back, 3 bases at V and 3 bases at J, with 7 bases in the middle. The CDR3 runs to 13 residues. The CDR3 bases are TGTGCCAGCAGCGCCCTAGACAATCAGCCCCAGCATTTT. Translating it yields CASSALDNQPQHF.

This clonotype was counted at least ten times. In nucleotides, the CDR3 is TGTGCCAGCAGCTACGGGGGAGCCGGGGAGCTGTTTTTT. Translating gives CASSYGGAGELFF. V is TRBV6-2 or TRBV6-3 and J is TRBJ2-2, with D tentatively TRBD2 (6 bases). With 6 bases removed from V and 6 bases from J, the gap between germline ends came to 11 bases. The CDR3 is made up of 13 amino acids. CDR1 is MNHEY and CDR2 is SVGEGT in the germline V gene.

This clonotype was counted only a few times. The chain employs TRBV14 and TRBJ2-2, with D unclear. Trimming removed 4 bases from V and 2 bases from J, with 14 bases in between. Germline V CDR1 and CDR2: SGHDN, FVKESK. The CDR3 extends over 16 amino acids. CDR3 bases: TGTGCCAGCAGCCCGTGGGCCGTATACAACACCGGGGAGCTGTTTTTT. It codes for CASSPWAVYNTGELFF.

The chain uses TRBV7-6 and TRBJ2-3, with 11 bases lining up with TRBD2. The CDR3 has 16 residues. Germline CDR1 and CDR2: SGHVS and FNYEAQ. Trimming took 5 bases from V and 3 from J; bases not matched to a gene: 7. The CDR3 DNA reads as TGTGCCAGCAGCATCCCTAGCGGGGGGCCAACAGATACGCAGTATTTT. Translating it yields CASSIPSGGPTDTQYF.

This clonotype has more than one count but fewer than ten. The chain recombines TRBV5-1 with TRBJ1-1; TRBD1 matches at 9 bases. Unmatched junction bases numbered 3, after V lost 0 bases and J lost 3 bases. Per germline, CDR1 SGHRS and CDR2 YFSETQ. This CDR3 is built from 15 residues. CDR3 sequence: CASSLGGQGYTEAFF. CDR3 DNA: TGCGCCAGCAGCTTGGGGGGACAGGGTTACACTGAAGCTTTCTTT.

This clonotype was counted a few times. V is TRBV6-5 and J is TRBJ1-2; D remains unclear. This CDR3 has 16 residues. Trimming removed 2 bases at V and 4 bases at J, with 17 bases between. Germline CDR1 MNHEY, CDR2 SVGAGI. The CDR3 DNA sequence: TGTGCCAGCAGTTACAGGGCTCACTCGAGTTTCTATGGCTACACCTTC. Protein product: CASSYRAHSSFYGYTF.

The table lists this clonotype with a few counts. This chain uses TRBV24-1 with TRBJ1-1; D gene uncertain. Germline values: CDR1 KGHDR, CDR2 SFDVKD. The CDR3 sequence is 11 residues long. The V and J ends lost 7 bases and 5 bases respectively, with 7 bases between them. In DNA, the CDR3 is TGTGCCACCAGCCATGGGACTGAAGCTTTCTTT. Its protein is CATSHGTEAFF.

The chain links TRBV3-1 to TRBJ1-5; no clear D gene. The germline V gene encodes CDR1 LGHDT and CDR2 YNNKEL (reference sequence). This CDR3 region has 15 residues. The germline V and J ends were trimmed by 0 bases and 5 bases, with 11 bases remaining between them. CDR3 bases: TGTGCCAGCAGCCAAGATATGGGGTCTCATCAGCCCCAGCATTTT. This gives the protein CASSQDMGSHQPQHF. The full variable domain, rest sourced from reference TRBV3-1 and TRBJ1-5, is DTAVSQTPKYLVTQMGNDKSIKCEQNLGHDTMYWYKQDSKKFLKIMFSYNNKELIINETVPNRFSPKSPDKAHLNLHINSLELGDSAVYFCASSQDMGSHQPQHFGDGTRLSIL.